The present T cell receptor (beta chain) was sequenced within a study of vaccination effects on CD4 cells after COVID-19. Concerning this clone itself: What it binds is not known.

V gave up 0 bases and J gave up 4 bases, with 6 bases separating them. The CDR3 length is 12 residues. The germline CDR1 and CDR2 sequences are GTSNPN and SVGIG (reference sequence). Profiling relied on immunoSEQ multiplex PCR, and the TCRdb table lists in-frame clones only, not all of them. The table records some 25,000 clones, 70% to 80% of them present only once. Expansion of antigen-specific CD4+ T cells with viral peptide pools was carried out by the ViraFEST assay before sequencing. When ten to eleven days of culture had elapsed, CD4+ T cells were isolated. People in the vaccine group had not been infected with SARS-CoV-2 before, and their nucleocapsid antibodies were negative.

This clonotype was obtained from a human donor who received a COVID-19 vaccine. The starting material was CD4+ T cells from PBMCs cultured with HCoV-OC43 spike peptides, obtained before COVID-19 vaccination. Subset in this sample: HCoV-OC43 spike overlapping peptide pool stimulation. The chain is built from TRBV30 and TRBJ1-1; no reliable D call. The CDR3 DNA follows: TGTGCCTGGAGTGTACGGGCCACTGAAGCTTTCTTT. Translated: CAWSVRATEAFF.